The source of this TCR beta chain is a study of blood T cell repertoires in COVID-19. In the study overall: The study drew acute and convalescent COVID-19 samples from the United States, Italy and Spain. From T cells, B-cell-depleted T cells, or PBMCs came the material, which was cDNA or gDNA.

Here immunoSEQ multiplex PCR was the method, and the copy in TCRdb shows in-frame clones only, minus some. Among under 200,000 clones listed, approximately 79% were seen once. Individuals aged about 18 to 95 years were recruited from 24 US areas. Assignments of participants to cohorts depended upon their own reported clinical history. Looked up from germline, CDR1 is SGHRS and CDR2 is YFSETQ. CDR3 size: 13 residues. Deletions cut 7 bases from V and 1 base from J, with 11 bases between. The chain combines TRBV5-1 with TRBJ1-1, with unresolved D. The receptor's source is a woman aged 55 to 70 with acute COVID-19. Sequenced sample: PBMCs or T cells enriched from blood (not recorded which). CDR3 residues: CASGGSPNTEAFF. CDR3 in DNA: TGCGCCAGCGGCGGCAGCCCGAACACTGAAGCTTTCTTT.